Following are 12 T cell receptor beta chains from one sample sequenced in a study. A single record per CDR3 protein comes from TCRdb applying MiXCR to the RT-PCR reads. Of hundreds of thousands of distinct CDR3 sequences in the sample, approximately 15% were seen once. The sequenced material came from memory CD4+ T cells from blood. The origin of the receptors is a female donor in good health, serving as a healthy control.

This clonotype showed up just a few times. The chain couples TRBV18 to TRBJ2-2; 7 bases map to TRBD1. This CDR3 contains 14 residues. V was clipped by 3 bases and J by 5 bases; unmatched bases: 3. The germline V gene encodes CDR1 KGHSH and CDR2 LQKENI. The CDR3 spells CASSPGQRTGELFF. Written as DNA, the CDR3 is TGTGCCAGCTCACCGGGACAGAGAACCGGGGAGCTGTTTTTT.

This clonotype occurred a few times. CDR3 region: CATSDGSNYGYTF. The CDR3 DNA follows: TGTGCCACCAGTGATGGGTCTAACTATGGCTACACCTTC. The chain is built from TRBV24-1 and TRBJ1-2; D is undetermined. V lost 3 bases, J lost 0 bases, and 4 bases lay in between. The germline gives CDR1 KGHDR, CDR2 SFDVKD. The CDR3 runs to 13 residues.

In this sample, this clonotype turned up a few times. The chain combines TRBV27 with TRBJ1-2; 7 bases align to TRBD1. This CDR3 is built from 15 residues. Trimming at V came to 5 bases and at J to 3 bases, leaving 9 bases not matched to a gene. Germline V gene sequence: CDR1 MNHEY, CDR2 SMNVEV (reference sequence). Here the CDR3 reads CASSALDRVDYGYTF. Written as DNA, the CDR3 is TGTGCCAGCAGTGCCCTCGACAGGGTGGACTATGGCTACACCTTC.

This chain uses TRBV2 with TRBJ2-5; 9 positions match TRBD2. The CDR3 length is 14 residues. V dropped 7 bases and J dropped 5; count of bases not matched to a gene: 8. Germline V gene sequence: CDR1 SNHLY, CDR2 FYNNEI. CDR3 sequence (DNA): TGTGCCAGCACTAGCGGGATTGACGTGGAGACCCAGTACTTC. This translates into CASTSGIDVETQYF. Based on the CDR3 plus reference TRBV2 and TRBJ2-5, the full variable domain is EPEVTQTPSHQVTQMGQEVILRCVPISNHLYFYWYRQILGQKVEFLVSFYNNEISEKSEIFDDQFSVERPDGSNFTLKIRSTKLEDSAMYFCASTSGIDVETQYFGPGTRLLVL.

This chain connects TRBV6-1 to TRBJ1-2; D gene unclear. Trimming pared 4 bases from V and 0 bases from J, leaving 9 bases between. CDR3 length: 14 amino acids. Per germline, CDR1 MNHNS and CDR2 SASEGT. Here the CDR3 reads CASSAGITNYGYTF. The CDR3 DNA follows: TGTGCCAGCAGTGCCGGAATTACTAACTATGGCTACACCTTC.

This chain uses TRBV20-1 with TRBJ2-1, with 7 bases that match TRBD1. This CDR3 is built from 13 residues. Germline trimming cut 6 bases from V and 6 bases from J; bases unmatched to any gene: 8. Germline V gene lookup returns CDR1 DFQATT and CDR2 SNEGSKA (reference sequence). CDR3 in amino acids: CSATGQSPNEQFF. The CDR3 DNA follows: TGCAGTGCCACGGGACAGTCTCCCAATGAGCAGTTCTTC.

The chain employs TRBV5-8 and TRBJ1-1; unclear D gene. Trimming removed 3 bases at V and 4 bases at J, with 10 bases between. Germline-derived CDR1 and CDR2 are SGHTS and YDEGEE. The CDR3 is made up of 13 amino acids. CDR3 in amino acids: CASSYGKVTEAFF. For the CDR3, the DNA is TGTGCCAGCAGCTATGGGAAGGTCACTGAAGCTTTCTTT.

The V gene is TRBV4-1, the J gene TRBJ2-1; the D is unclear. Trimming took off 1 base at V and 4 bases at J, with 17 bases between the two ends. Germline-derived CDR1 and CDR2 are MGHRA and YSYEKL. The length of the CDR3 is 17 residues. Here the CDR3 reads CASSQVLVIRLYNEQFF. CDR3 nucleotide sequence: TGCGCCAGCAGCCAAGTGCTAGTGATCCGCCTTTACAATGAGCAGTTCTTC.

This clonotype has more than one count but fewer than ten. V usage is TRBV7-2 and J usage is TRBJ1-2, with D uncertain. V gave up 2 bases and J gave up 1 base, with 8 bases separating them. The V gene's germline CDR1 is SGHTA and CDR2 FQGNSA. The CDR3 spans 14 residues. CDR3 nucleotide sequence: TGTGCCAGCAGCTTATCGCCCGATAACTATGGCTACACCTTC. The encoded protein is CASSLSPDNYGYTF. Looking up the rest from reference TRBV7-2 and TRBJ1-2 gives the full variable domain: GAGVSQSPSNKVTEKGKDVELRCDPISGHTALYWYRQSLGQGLEFLIYFQGNSAPDKSGLPSDRFSAERTGGSVSTLTIQRTQQEDSAVYLCASSLSPDNYGYTFGSGTRLTVV.

The chain has TRBV15 and TRBJ2-1; no reliable D call. Germline lookup yields CDR1 LNHNV and CDR2 YYDKDF (reference sequence). The CDR3 spans 15 residues. V was pared by 0 bases and J by 4 bases, with 10 bases between. CDR3 residues: CATSRDFGDYNEQFF. The DNA for the CDR3 is TGTGCCACCAGCAGAGATTTTGGGGATTACAATGAGCAGTTCTTC.

This clonotype was detected a few times. The J gene is TRBJ1-5, the V gene TRBV6-6; D is ambiguous. The CDR3 has 15 amino acids. Looked up from germline, CDR1 is MNHNY and CDR2 is SVGAGI (reference sequence). Trimming removed 4 bases at V and 0 bases at J, with 10 bases between. CDR3 coding DNA: TGTGCCAGCAGTTTTAGGGTAAATAGCAATCAGCCCCAGCATTTT. Translating it yields CASSFRVNSNQPQHF.

This clonotype was recorded many times. The V gene is TRBV20-1, the J gene TRBJ1-5; D not certain. There are 15 residues in the CDR3. V was trimmed by 1 base and J by 4 bases, leaving 14 bases between them. CDR1 and CDR2 (germline): DFQATT, SNEGSKA (reference sequence). CDR3 sequence: CSARGALANNQPQHF. The CDR3 DNA is TGCAGTGCTAGAGGGGCACTAGCGAATAATCAGCCCCAGCATTTT.